Below are 12 T cell receptor beta chains sequenced from a single sample in a study of blood T cell repertoires in COVID-19. TCRdb keeps only in-frame clones here, not all; method: immunoSEQ multiplex PCR. Counted here are roughly 80,000 clones, more than 75% occurring once; the ten biggest clones make up about a fifth. The sequenced sample consisted of peripheral blood. Receptors were obtained from a human donor in a cohort sampled during active COVID-19.

The chain is built from TRBV7-2 and TRBJ2-7; 11 nucleotides line up with TRBD2. The CDR3 is 15 amino acids. V was pared by 4 bases and J by 3 bases, with 5 bases of the junction left unmatched. The germline V gene encodes CDR1 SGHTA and CDR2 FQGNSA. CDR3 residues: CASSSSGGSRYEQYF. The CDR3 DNA follows: TGTGCCAGCAGCTCTAGCGGGGGGTCCCGCTACGAGCAGTACTTC.

The chain uses TRBV27 and TRBJ2-3; 9 nucleotides line up with TRBD2. Losses at the gene ends were 0 bases for V and 5 bases for J; bases not matched to a gene: 6. Germline assignment: CDR1 MNHEY and CDR2 SMNVEV (reference sequence). The CDR3 has 16 residues. CDR3 sequence: CASSLSWGLAQDTQYF. CDR3 DNA sequence: TGTGCCAGCAGTTTATCTTGGGGACTAGCACAAGATACGCAGTATTTT.

The chain couples TRBV5-1 to TRBJ1-3; tentatively, D is TRBD1 (6 bases). The germline V and J ends were trimmed by 1 base and 1 base, with 9 bases remaining between them. The CDR3 totals 15 residues. The germline CDR1 and CDR2 sequences are SGHRS and YFSETQ. The CDR3 region is CASSLSQGSGNTIYF. The CDR3 bases are TGCGCCAGCAGCTTGAGCCAGGGGTCTGGAAACACCATATATTTT. Combining the CDR3 with reference TRBV5-1 and TRBJ1-3 gives the whole variable domain KAGVTQTPRYLIKTRGQQVTLSCSPISGHRSVSWYQQTPGQGLQFLFEYFSETQRNKGNFPGRFSGRQFSNSRSEMNVSTLELGDSALYLCASSLSQGSGNTIYFGEGSWLTVV.

J is TRBJ1-3 and V is TRBV11-2; 8 nucleotides agree with TRBD1. V lost 3 bases to trimming and J lost 5 bases; unmatched junction nucleotides: 6. The CDR3 sequence is 15 residues long. Germline-derived CDR1 and CDR2 are SGHAT and FQNNGV. The CDR3 loop reads CASSFGRGLRNTIYF. CDR3 nucleotide sequence: TGTGCCAGCAGCTTTGGCAGGGGGCTTCGAAACACCATATATTTT.

Only a few counts were recorded for this clone. CDR3: CASNPNKNSPLHF. DNA of the CDR3: TGTGCCAGCAACCCGAACAAGAATTCACCCCTCCACTTT. The rearrangement links TRBV6-5 to TRBJ1-6; D is undetermined. The ends were cut back, 7 bases at V and 7 bases at J, with 11 bases in the middle. The CDR3 runs to 13 residues. The V gene's germline CDR1 is MNHEY and CDR2 SVGAGI.

The gene calls are TRBV11-2 and TRBJ2-5, with no clear D. CDR3 size: 14 residues. V was clipped by 4 bases and J by 4 bases, with 13 bases between them. Germline loops: CDR1 SGHAT, CDR2 FQNNGV. Here the CDR3 DNA reads TGTGCCAGCAGCTCCCCCTTTAGCCCAGAGACCCAGTACTTC. Protein: CASSSPFSPETQYF.

This chain connects TRBV7-9 to TRBJ2-1, with TRBD2 matching over 9 bases. V lost 1 base, J lost 10 bases, and 5 bases stayed unmatched. Germline V gene lookup returns CDR1 SEHNR and CDR2 FQNEAQ (reference sequence). This CDR3 is built from 14 residues. This CDR3 is CASSLESSGVEQFF. CDR3 nucleotides: TGTGCCAGCAGCTTAGAATCTAGCGGGGTCGAGCAGTTCTTC. Supplemented by reference TRBV7-9 and TRBJ2-1, the full variable domain reads DTGVSQNPRHKITKRGQNVTFRCDPISEHNRLYWYRQTLGQGPEFLTYFQNEAQLEKSRLLSDRFSAERPKGSFSTLEIQRTEQGDSAMYLCASSLESSGVEQFFGPGTRLTVL.

This clone was counted once. This chain links TRBV7-2 with TRBJ1-4; D perhaps matches TRBD1 (6 bases). This CDR3 region has 14 residues. The V gene's germline CDR1 is SGHTA and CDR2 FQGNSA. The V and J ends lost 6 bases and 5 bases respectively, with 13 bases between them. The CDR3 coding sequence is TGTGCCAGCAGTAGCGGGGGGCGGAATGAAAAACTGTTTTTT. The encoded protein is CASSSGGRNEKLFF.

About this clone itself: At one end the junction does not follow the germline gene, possibly because of a read error. The chain employs TRBV2 and TRBJ1-4; D uncertain. In germline, CDR1 is SNHLY, CDR2 FYNNEI. The CDR3 covers 14 residues. This CDR3 reads CASSEAFRGLRQSF. The CDR3 region has the DNA TGTGCCAGCAGTGAAGCCTTTCGCGGCTTACGGCAGTCGTTT. Full variable domain (rest looked up from reference TRBV2 and TRBJ1-4): EPEVTQTPSHQVTQMGQEVILRCVPISNHLYFYWYRQILGQKVEFLVSFYNNEISEKSEIFDDQFSVERPDGSNFTLKIRSTKLEDSAMYFCASSEAFRGLRQSFGSGTQLSVL.

The chain combines TRBV6-5 with TRBJ1-6; 9 nucleotides align to TRBD1. Looked up from germline, CDR1 is MNHEY and CDR2 is SVGAGI. This CDR3 has 15 residues. Unmatched junction bases numbered 7, after V lost 6 bases and J lost 7 bases. In DNA, the CDR3 is TGTGCCAGCAGGTCCGGGACAGGGAAAAATTCACCCCTCCACTTT. Its protein is CASRSGTGKNSPLHF.

This sequence joins TRBV19 and TRBJ2-6; D is perhaps TRBD1 (6 bases). V was cut by 6 bases and J by 1 base, with 10 bases left in between. This CDR3 spans 15 amino acids. CDR1 and CDR2 (germline): LNHDA, SQIVND (reference sequence). The DNA for the CDR3 is TGTGCCAGTAGCTACAGGGATTCTGGGGCCAACGTCCTGACTTTC. The encoded protein is CASSYRDSGANVLTF.

J is TRBJ2-1 and V is TRBV5-1, with a weak D call TRBD2 (5 bases). Trimming left V 4 bases short and J 0 bases short, with 8 bases between. CDR3 size: 14 residues. The germline CDR1 and CDR2 sequences are SGHRS and YFSETQ. The CDR3: CASSRGSSYNEQFF. Written as DNA, the CDR3 is TGCGCCAGCAGCCGTGGGAGCTCCTACAATGAGCAGTTCTTC. Using reference TRBV5-1 and TRBJ2-1 for the parts outside the CDR3, the full variable domain is KAGVTQTPRYLIKTRGQQVTLSCSPISGHRSVSWYQQTPGQGLQFLFEYFSETQRNKGNFPGRFSGRQFSNSRSEMNVSTLELGDSALYLCASSRGSSYNEQFFGPGTRLTVL.